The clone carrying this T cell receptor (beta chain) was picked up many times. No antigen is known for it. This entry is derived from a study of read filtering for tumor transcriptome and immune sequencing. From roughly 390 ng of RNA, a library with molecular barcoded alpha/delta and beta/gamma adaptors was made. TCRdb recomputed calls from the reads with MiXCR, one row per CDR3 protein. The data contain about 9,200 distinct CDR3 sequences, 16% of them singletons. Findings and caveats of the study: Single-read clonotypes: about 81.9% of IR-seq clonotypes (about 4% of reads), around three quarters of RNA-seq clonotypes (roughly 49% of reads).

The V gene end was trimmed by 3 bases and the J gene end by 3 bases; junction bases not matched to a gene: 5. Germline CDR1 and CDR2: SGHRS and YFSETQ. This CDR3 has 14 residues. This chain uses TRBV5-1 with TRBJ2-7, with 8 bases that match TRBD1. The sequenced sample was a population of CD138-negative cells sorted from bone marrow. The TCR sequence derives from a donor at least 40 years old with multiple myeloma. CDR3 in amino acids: CASSSGQGIYEQYF. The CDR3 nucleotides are TGCGCCAGCAGCTCAGGACAGGGAATCTACGAGCAGTACTTC.